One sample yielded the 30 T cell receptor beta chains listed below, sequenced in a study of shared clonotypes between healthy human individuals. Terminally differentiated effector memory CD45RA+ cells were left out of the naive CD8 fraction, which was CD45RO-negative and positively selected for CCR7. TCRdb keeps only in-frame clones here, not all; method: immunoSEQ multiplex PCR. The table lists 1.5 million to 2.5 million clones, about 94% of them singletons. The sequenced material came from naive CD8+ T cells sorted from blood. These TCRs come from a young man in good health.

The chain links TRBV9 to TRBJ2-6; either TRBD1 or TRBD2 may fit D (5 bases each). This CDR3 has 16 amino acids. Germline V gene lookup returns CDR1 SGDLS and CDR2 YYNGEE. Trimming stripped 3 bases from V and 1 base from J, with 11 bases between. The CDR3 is CASSAGGGSGANVLTF. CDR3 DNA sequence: TGTGCCAGCAGCGCAGGTGGGGGTTCTGGGGCCAACGTCCTGACTTTC.

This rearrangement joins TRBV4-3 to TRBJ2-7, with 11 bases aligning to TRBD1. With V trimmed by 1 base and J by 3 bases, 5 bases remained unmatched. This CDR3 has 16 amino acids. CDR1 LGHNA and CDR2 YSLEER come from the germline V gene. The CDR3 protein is CASSQVRGTGGYEQYF. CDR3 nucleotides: TGCGCCAGCAGCCAAGTACGGGGGACAGGGGGCTACGAGCAGTACTTC.

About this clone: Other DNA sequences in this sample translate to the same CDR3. DNA of the CDR3: TGCGCCAGCAGCTTGGGGGTTAATGAGCAGTTCTTC. The encoded protein is CASSLGVNEQFF. The rearrangement uses TRBV5-1 and TRBJ2-1; D unresolved. The CDR3 spans 12 residues. Germline V gene sequence: CDR1 SGHRS, CDR2 YFSETQ. The V end was cut by 0 bases, the J end by 7 bases, with 5 bases between.

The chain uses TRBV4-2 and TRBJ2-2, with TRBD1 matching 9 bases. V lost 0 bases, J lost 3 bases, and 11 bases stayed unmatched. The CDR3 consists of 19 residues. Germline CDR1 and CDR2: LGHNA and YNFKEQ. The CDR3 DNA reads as TGTGCCAGCAGCCAAGAGACAGGGGGAAAGCGGGGCTACACCGGGGAGCTGTTTTTT. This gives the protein CASSQETGGKRGYTGELFF.

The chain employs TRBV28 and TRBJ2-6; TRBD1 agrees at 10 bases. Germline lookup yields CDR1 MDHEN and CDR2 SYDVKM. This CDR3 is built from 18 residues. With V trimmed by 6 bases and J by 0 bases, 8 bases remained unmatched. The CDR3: CASSRRQGAPSGANVLTF. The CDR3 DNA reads TGTGCCAGCAGCCGCCGACAGGGGGCGCCCTCTGGGGCCAACGTCCTGACTTTC.

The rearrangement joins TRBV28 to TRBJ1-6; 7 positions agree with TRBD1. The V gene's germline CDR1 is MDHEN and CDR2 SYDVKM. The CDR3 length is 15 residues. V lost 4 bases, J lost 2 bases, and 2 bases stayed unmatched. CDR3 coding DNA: TGTGCCAGCAGTTATGACAGGGCCTATAATTCACCCCTCCACTTT. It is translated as CASSYDRAYNSPLHF.

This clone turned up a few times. The CDR3 bases are TGTGCCAGCAGCCCCGGACAGGGGGAGACCCAGTACTTC. Encoded protein: CASSPGQGETQYF. The chain employs TRBV7-9 and TRBJ2-5; 9 nucleotides align to TRBD1. CDR3 size: 13 residues. Germline CDR1 and CDR2: SEHNR and FQNEAQ (reference sequence). With V trimmed by 5 bases and J by 5 bases, 3 bases remained unmatched.

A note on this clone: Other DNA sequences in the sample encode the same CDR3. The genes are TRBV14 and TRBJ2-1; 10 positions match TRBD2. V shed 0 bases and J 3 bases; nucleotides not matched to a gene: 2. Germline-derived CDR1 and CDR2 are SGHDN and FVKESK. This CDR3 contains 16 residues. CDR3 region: CASSQDRTSGYNEQFF. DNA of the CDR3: TGTGCCAGCAGCCAAGATAGGACTAGCGGCTACAATGAGCAGTTCTTC. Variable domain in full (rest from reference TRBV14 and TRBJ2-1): EAGVTQFPSHSVIEKGQTVTLRCDPISGHDNLYWYRRVMGKEIKFLLHFVKESKQDESGMPNNRFLAERTGGTYSTLKVQPAELEDSGVYFCASSQDRTSGYNEQFFGPGTRLTVL.

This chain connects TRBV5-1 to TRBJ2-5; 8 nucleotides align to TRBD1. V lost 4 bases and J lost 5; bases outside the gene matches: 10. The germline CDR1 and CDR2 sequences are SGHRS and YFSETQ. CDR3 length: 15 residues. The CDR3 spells CASSTMTGAYETQYF. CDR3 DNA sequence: TGCGCCAGCAGCACTATGACAGGGGCTTACGAGACCCAGTACTTC.

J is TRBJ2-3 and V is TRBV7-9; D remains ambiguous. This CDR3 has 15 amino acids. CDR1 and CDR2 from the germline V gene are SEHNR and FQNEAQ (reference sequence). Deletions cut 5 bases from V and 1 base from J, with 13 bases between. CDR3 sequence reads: CASSVDGYGTDTQYF. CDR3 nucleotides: TGTGCCAGCAGCGTAGACGGGTACGGCACAGATACGCAGTATTTT.

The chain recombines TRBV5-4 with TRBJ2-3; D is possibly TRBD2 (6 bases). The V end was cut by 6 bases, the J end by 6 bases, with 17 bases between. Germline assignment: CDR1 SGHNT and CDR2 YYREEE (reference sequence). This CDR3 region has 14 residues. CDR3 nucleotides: TGTGCCAGCACCCCCGGGGGTCTGTCGGATACGCAGTATTTT. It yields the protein CASTPGGLSDTQYF.

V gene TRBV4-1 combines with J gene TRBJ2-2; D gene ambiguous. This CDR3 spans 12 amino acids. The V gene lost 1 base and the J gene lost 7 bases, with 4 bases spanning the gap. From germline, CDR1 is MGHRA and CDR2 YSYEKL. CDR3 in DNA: TGCGCCAGCAGCCAAGTTGACGGGGAGCTGTTTTTT. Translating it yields CASSQVDGELFF.

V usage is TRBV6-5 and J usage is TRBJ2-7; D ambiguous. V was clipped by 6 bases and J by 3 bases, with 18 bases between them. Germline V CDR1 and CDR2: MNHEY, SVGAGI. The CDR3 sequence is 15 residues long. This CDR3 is CASSSPRFPNYEQYF. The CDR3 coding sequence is TGTGCCAGCAGCTCACCGCGGTTCCCCAACTACGAGCAGTACTTC.

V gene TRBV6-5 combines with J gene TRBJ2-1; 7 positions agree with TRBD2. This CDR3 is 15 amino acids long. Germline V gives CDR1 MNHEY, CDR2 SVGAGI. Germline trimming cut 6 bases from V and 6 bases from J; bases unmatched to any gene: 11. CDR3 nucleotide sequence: TGTGCCAGCAGGCCTGTGGGCGGGAGTAGCAATGAGCAGTTCTTC. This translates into CASRPVGGSSNEQFF.

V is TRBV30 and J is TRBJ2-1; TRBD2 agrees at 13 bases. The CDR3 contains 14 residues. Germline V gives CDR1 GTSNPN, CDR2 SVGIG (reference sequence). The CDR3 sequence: CATSTSGGAYEQFF. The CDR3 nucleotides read TGTGCAACTTCAACTAGCGGGGGGGCATATGAGCAGTTCTTC.

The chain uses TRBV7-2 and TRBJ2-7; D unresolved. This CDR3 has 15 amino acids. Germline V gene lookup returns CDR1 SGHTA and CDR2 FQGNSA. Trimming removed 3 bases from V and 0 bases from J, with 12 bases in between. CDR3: CASSFHLTLSYEQYF. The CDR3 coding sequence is TGTGCCAGCAGCTTTCACCTGACCCTCTCCTACGAGCAGTACTTC. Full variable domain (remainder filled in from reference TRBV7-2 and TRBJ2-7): GAGVSQSPSNKVTEKGKDVELRCDPISGHTALYWYRQSLGQGLEFLIYFQGNSAPDKSGLPSDRFSAERTGGSVSTLTIQRTQQEDSAVYLCASSFHLTLSYEQYFGPGTRLTVT.

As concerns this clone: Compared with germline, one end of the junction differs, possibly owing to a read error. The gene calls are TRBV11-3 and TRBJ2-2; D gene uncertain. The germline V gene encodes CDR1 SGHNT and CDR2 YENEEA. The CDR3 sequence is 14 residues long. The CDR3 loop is CASSNGPNNGELFF. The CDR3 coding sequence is TGTGCCAGCAGCAACGGGCCGAACAACGGGGAGCTGTTTTTT.

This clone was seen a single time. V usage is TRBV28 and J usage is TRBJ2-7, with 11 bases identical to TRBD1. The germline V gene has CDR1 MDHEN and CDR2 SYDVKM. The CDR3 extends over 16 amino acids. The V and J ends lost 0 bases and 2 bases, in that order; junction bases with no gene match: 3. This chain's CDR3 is CASSLWRTGGPYEQYF. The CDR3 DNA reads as TGTGCCAGCAGTTTATGGCGGACAGGGGGCCCCTACGAGCAGTACTTC.

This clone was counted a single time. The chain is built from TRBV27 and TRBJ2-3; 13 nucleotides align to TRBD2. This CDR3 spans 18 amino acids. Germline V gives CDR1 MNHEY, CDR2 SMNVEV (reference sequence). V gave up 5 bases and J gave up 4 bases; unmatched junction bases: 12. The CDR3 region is CASSPGLAGAVYADTQYF. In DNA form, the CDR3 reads TGTGCCAGCAGTCCAGGACTAGCGGGAGCCGTTTACGCAGATACGCAGTATTTT.

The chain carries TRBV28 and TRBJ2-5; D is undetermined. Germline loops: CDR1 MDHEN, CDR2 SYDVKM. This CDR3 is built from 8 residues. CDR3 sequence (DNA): TGTTCCGACGAGACCCAGTACTTC. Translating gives CSDETQYF.

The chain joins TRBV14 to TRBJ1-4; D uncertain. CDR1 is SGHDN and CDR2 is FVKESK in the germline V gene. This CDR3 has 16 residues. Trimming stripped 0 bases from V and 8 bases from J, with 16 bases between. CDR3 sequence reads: CASSQDHEPGPEKLFF. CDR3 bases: TGTGCCAGCAGCCAAGATCATGAGCCCGGCCCGGAAAAACTGTTTTTT.

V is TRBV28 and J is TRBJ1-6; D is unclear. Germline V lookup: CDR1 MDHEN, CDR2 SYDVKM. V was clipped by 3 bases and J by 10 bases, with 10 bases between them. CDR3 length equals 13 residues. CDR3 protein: CASSFPGASPLHF. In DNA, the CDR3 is TGTGCCAGCAGTTTCCCTGGCGCCTCACCCCTCCACTTT.

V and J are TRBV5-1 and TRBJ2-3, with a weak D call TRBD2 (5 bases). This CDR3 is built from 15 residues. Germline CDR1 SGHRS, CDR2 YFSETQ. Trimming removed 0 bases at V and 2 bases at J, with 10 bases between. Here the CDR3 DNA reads TGCGCCAGCAGCTTGGCTCTAGCTGTCACAGATACGCAGTATTTT. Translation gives CASSLALAVTDTQYF.

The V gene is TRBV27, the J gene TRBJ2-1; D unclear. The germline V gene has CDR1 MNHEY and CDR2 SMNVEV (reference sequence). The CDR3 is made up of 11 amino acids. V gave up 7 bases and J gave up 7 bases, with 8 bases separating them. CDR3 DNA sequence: TGTGCCAGCACGTGGGGAAATGAGCAGTTCTTC. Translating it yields CASTWGNEQFF.

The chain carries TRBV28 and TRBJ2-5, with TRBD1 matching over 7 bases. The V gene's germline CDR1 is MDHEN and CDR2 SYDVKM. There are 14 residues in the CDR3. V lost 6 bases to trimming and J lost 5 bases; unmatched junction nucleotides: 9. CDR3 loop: CASSLDRNYETQYF. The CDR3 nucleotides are TGTGCCAGCAGCTTGGACAGGAATTATGAGACCCAGTACTTC.

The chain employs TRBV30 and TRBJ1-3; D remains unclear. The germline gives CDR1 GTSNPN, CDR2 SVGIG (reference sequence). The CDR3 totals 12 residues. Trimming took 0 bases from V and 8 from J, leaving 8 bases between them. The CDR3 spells CAWSVQWDTIYF. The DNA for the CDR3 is TGTGCCTGGAGTGTACAGTGGGACACCATATATTTT.

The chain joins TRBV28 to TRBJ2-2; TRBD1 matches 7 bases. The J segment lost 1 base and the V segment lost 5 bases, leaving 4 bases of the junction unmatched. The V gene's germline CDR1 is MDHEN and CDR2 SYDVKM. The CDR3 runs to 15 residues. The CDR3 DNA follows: TGTGCCAGCAGTGCTAGGACAGGGAACACCGGGGAGCTGTTTTTT. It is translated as CASSARTGNTGELFF.

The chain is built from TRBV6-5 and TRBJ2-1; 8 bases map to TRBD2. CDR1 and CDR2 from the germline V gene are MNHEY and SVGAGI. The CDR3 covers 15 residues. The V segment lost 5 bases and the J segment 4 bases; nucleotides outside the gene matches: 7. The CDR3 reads CASSSTGLEYNEQFF. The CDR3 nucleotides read TGTGCCAGCAGTAGTACGGGACTAGAGTACAATGAGCAGTTCTTC.

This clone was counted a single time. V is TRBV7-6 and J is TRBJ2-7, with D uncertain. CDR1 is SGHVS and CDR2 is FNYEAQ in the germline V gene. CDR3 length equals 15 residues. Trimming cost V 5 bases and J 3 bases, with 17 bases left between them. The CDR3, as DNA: TGTGCCAGCAGCCTCGAACCCACAAATAGCTACGAGCAGTACTTC. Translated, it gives CASSLEPTNSYEQYF.

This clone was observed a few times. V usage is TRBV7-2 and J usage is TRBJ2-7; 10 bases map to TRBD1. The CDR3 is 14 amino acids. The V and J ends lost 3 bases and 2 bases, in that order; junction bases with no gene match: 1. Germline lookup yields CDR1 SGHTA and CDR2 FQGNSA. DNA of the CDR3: TGTGCCAGCAGCTTTGGGACAGGGGCCTACGAGCAGTACTTC. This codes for CASSFGTGAYEQYF. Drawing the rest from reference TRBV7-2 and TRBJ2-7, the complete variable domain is GAGVSQSPSNKVTEKGKDVELRCDPISGHTALYWYRQSLGQGLEFLIYFQGNSAPDKSGLPSDRFSAERTGGSVSTLTIQRTQQEDSAVYLCASSFGTGAYEQYFGPGTRLTVT.